The 21 T cell receptor beta chains listed next were all sequenced from one sample in a study of beta chain features in type 1 diabetes (dated by TCRdb to 2016 to 2019). The library relied on the immunoSEQ multiplex PCR assay. The High Capacity cDNA Reverse Transcription Kit was used to reverse transcribe all of the isolated RNA, meaning that expressed TCRB transcripts were what got sequenced. Here the immuneACCESS table is served through TCRdb, limited to in-frame sequences with V and J called. Missing clones are a known gap in these copies; in checked studies unresolved V genes cover under half, and the rest lacks a known reason. The table for this sample lists fewer than 110,000 clones; approximately 30% of them were counted only once. The ten largest clones take up 0.5% to 0.6% of the sample. For these TCRs, the target antigens are not known. Results and caveats for the whole study, not just this receptor: A moderate but significant shortening of TCRB CDR3 length was observed in type 1 diabetes patients in all four CD4+ subsets.

The sequenced material came from central memory CD4+ T cells from blood. These receptors all stem from a young woman with type 1 diabetes.

The table lists this clone with a few counts. The chain joins TRBV7-9 to TRBJ2-3; D call uncertain. The CDR3 has 15 residues. CDR1 is SEHNR, CDR2 FQNEAQ, per germline (reference sequence). Trimming removed 2 bases at V and 3 bases at J, with 12 bases between. CDR3 sequence: CASSLRSPATDTQYF. The CDR3 bases are TGTGCCAGCAGCTTAAGGAGTCCTGCAACAGATACGCAGTATTTT.

This clone appeared a few times. This chain uses TRBV7-3 with TRBJ2-5; 7 nucleotides match TRBD2. Germline loops: CDR1 SGHTA, CDR2 FQGTGA. V lost 5 bases, J lost 1 base, and 4 bases stayed unmatched. The CDR3 spans 14 residues. DNA of the CDR3: TGTGCCAGCAGCCCCGGGGGGATCCAAGAGACCCAGTACTTC. Its translation is CASSPGGIQETQYF.

This clone turned up a few times. V and J are TRBV4-3 and TRBJ2-2, with 9 bases fitting TRBD2. Germline V lookup: CDR1 LGHNA, CDR2 YSLEER. V lost 4 bases, J lost 7 bases, and 4 bases stayed unmatched. This CDR3 region has 14 residues. The CDR3 bases are TGCGCCAGCAGCCGCAAGCGGGAGGTCGGGGAGCTGTTTTTT. Protein product: CASSRKREVGELFF.

This clone was detected a few times. The chain carries TRBV29-1 and TRBJ2-1, with D possibly TRBD2 on 6 matching bases. Germline CDR1 is SQVTM and CDR2 is ANQGSEA. V was trimmed by 6 bases and J by 8 bases, leaving 23 bases between them. The CDR3 has 15 amino acids. CDR3 sequence reads: CSVPRSSGTWDEQFF. DNA of the CDR3: TGCAGCGTCCCACGGTCGTCGGGGACTTGGGATGAGCAGTTCTTC.

This clone has only a few counts. This chain connects TRBV30 to TRBJ1-1; D is undetermined. Germline V gives CDR1 GTSNPN, CDR2 SVGIG (reference sequence). With 7 bases removed from V and 3 bases from J, the gap between germline ends came to 6 bases. This CDR3 contains 10 residues. The CDR3 sequence is CALEDTEAFF. CDR3 DNA sequence: TGTGCCTTAGAAGACACTGAAGCTTTCTTT.

The rearrangement links TRBV27 to TRBJ1-4; D ambiguous. Per germline, CDR1 MNHEY and CDR2 SMNVEV (reference sequence). Trimming removed 8 bases from V and 0 bases from J, with 10 bases in between. The CDR3 is 14 residues long. The CDR3: CASARTPTNEKLFF. Written as DNA, the CDR3 is TGTGCCAGCGCCAGGACTCCAACTAATGAAAAACTGTTTTTT.

V gene TRBV6-1 combines with J gene TRBJ2-4, with unresolved D. The CDR3 loop spans 16 amino acids. The V and J ends lost 3 bases and 6 bases respectively, with 18 bases between them. In germline, CDR1 is MNHNS, CDR2 SASEGT. CDR3 amino acids: CASSDGPNPVTNIQYF. CDR3 DNA sequence: TGTGCCAGCAGTGATGGGCCGAACCCCGTAACAAACATTCAGTACTTC.

The gene calls are TRBV2 and TRBJ1-1; D perhaps matches TRBD1 (6 bases). This CDR3 comprises 15 residues. V shed 3 bases and J shed 0 bases, with 11 bases lying between them. The germline V gene encodes CDR1 SNHLY and CDR2 FYNNEI. The CDR3 loop reads CASSEQGRMNTEAFF. The CDR3 DNA reads as TGTGCCAGCAGTGAGCAGGGGAGAATGAACACTGAAGCTTTCTTT.

The chain recombines TRBV28 with TRBJ1-1; no definite D call. This CDR3 region has 15 residues. Trimming took 5 bases from V and 0 from J, leaving 13 bases between them. Germline V gene lookup returns CDR1 MDHEN and CDR2 SYDVKM. CDR3 in amino acids: CASSPPTALNTEAFF. The DNA for the CDR3 is TGTGCCAGCAGTCCCCCAACAGCCTTGAACACTGAAGCTTTCTTT.

V usage is TRBV7-2 and J usage is TRBJ2-5; 10 bases match TRBD1. Germline lookup yields CDR1 SGHTA and CDR2 FQGNSA. Trimming cost V 3 bases and J 5 bases; bases outside gene matches: 6. This CDR3 has 15 amino acids. CDR3 bases: TGTGCCAGCAGCTTCACGGACAGGGGGTGGGAGACCCAGTACTTC. Translated, it gives CASSFTDRGWETQYF.

The gene calls are TRBV5-1 and TRBJ2-3; D not certain. Trimming took off 0 bases at V and 2 bases at J, with 7 bases between the two ends. Germline-derived CDR1 and CDR2 are SGHRS and YFSETQ. The CDR3 is 14 residues long. The DNA for the CDR3 is TGCGCCAGCAGCTTGGGCGGTTACACAGATACGCAGTATTTT. Residues: CASSLGGYTDTQYF.

This clone was seen ten or more times. The genes are TRBV18 and TRBJ1-2, with D perhaps matching TRBD1 (5 bases). Germline V gene lookup returns CDR1 KGHSH and CDR2 LQKENI. V was pared by 3 bases and J by 7 bases, with 12 bases between. The CDR3 loop spans 13 amino acids. The CDR3 DNA sequence: TGTGCCAGCTCACCCGCAGGGAGGGCTGGCTACACCTTC. The encoded protein is CASSPAGRAGYTF.

This clone has a single count. It is unclear where the CDR3 begins or ends on the DNA, so no DNA is shown, and the CDR3 is as TCRdb lists it. The chain combines TRBV28 with TRBJ1-4; the table's D call, TRBD1, has no DNA check behind it. Germline V CDR1 and CDR2: MDHEN, SYDVKM. The length of the CDR3 is 15 amino acids, counting both ends. The CDR3 loop is CASSSSTALGEKLFF.

This chain connects TRBV5-1 to TRBJ2-5, with D possibly TRBD2 on 5 matching bases. Trimming removed 4 bases at V and 5 bases at J, with 18 bases between. Germline V gene lookup returns CDR1 SGHRS and CDR2 YFSETQ. The length of the CDR3 is 15 residues. CDR3 DNA: TGCGCCAGCAGCCCGCAGGACTTCAAGAGGGAGACCCAGTACTTC. This sequence encodes CASSPQDFKRETQYF.

The chain links TRBV30 to TRBJ2-1; 11 bases align to TRBD1. Germline assignment: CDR1 GTSNPN and CDR2 SVGIG (reference sequence). Trimming at V came to 2 bases and at J to 4 bases, leaving 4 bases not matched to a gene. The CDR3 extends over 15 amino acids. The DNA for the CDR3 is TGTGCCTGGAGTACCGGGACAGGGGGATACAATGAGCAGTTCTTC. As protein: CAWSTGTGGYNEQFF.

This clone was seen a few times. The chain recombines TRBV6-5 with TRBJ2-7, with D hard to call. The CDR3 extends over 15 amino acids. The germline V and J ends were trimmed by 0 bases and 6 bases, with 15 bases remaining between them. Germline-derived CDR1 and CDR2 are MNHEY and SVGAGI. The CDR3 coding sequence is TGTGCCAGCAGTTACTCTCAGTTCGGCGGTGGCGAGCAGTACGTC. This codes for CASSYSQFGGGEQYV.

The rearrangement links TRBV27 to TRBJ1-1; D is unresolved. V lost 1 base to trimming and J lost 2 bases, with 17 bases between them. This CDR3 comprises 17 residues. CDR1 MNHEY and CDR2 SMNVEV come from the germline V gene (reference sequence). CDR3 residues: CASSLWVPSVFNTEAFF. The CDR3 region has the DNA TGTGCCAGCAGTTTATGGGTACCCAGCGTTTTTAACACTGAAGCTTTCTTT.

This clone was seen only a few times. V is TRBV6-5 and J is TRBJ1-1; maybe TRBD1 (6 bases). The V and J ends lost 6 bases and 2 bases respectively, with 13 bases between them. The CDR3 covers 14 residues. In germline, CDR1 is MNHEY, CDR2 SVGAGI. Written as DNA, the CDR3 is TGTGCCAGCAGACCCGGGACATATAACACTGAAGCTTTCTTT. This sequence encodes CASRPGTYNTEAFF.

The chain links TRBV5-1 to TRBJ2-2, with 8 bases identical to TRBD2. From germline, CDR1 is SGHRS and CDR2 YFSETQ. The CDR3 runs to 16 residues. V was pared by 1 base and J by 2 bases, with 4 bases of the junction left unmatched. CDR3 protein: CASSLTSGANTGELFF. In DNA form, the CDR3 reads TGCGCCAGCAGCTTGACTAGCGGAGCCAACACCGGGGAGCTGTTTTTT.

V and J are TRBV5-1 and TRBJ1-2; 8 bases align to TRBD1. The CDR3 has 13 amino acids. J lost 3 bases, V lost 4 bases, and 2 bases had no gene match. CDR1 and CDR2 from the germline V gene are SGHRS and YFSETQ. The CDR3 DNA reads TGCGCCAGCAGCACACAGGGGGACTATGGCTACACCTTC. This codes for CASSTQGDYGYTF.

This chain links TRBV5-1 with TRBJ2-2; no firm D call. CDR1 and CDR2 (germline): SGHRS, YFSETQ. The germline V and J ends were trimmed by 1 base and 0 bases, with 10 bases remaining between them. This CDR3 is built from 16 residues. The DNA of the CDR3 is TGCGCCAGCAGCTTGACTTTGCTGTCGAACACCGGGGAGCTGTTTTTT. As protein: CASSLTLLSNTGELFF. The variable domain in full, completed from reference TRBV5-1 and TRBJ2-2, reads KAGVTQTPRYLIKTRGQQVTLSCSPISGHRSVSWYQQTPGQGLQFLFEYFSETQRNKGNFPGRFSGRQFSNSRSEMNVSTLELGDSALYLCASSLTLLSNTGELFFGEGSRLTVL.